The source of this T cell receptor (beta chain) is a study of persistence of HIV-infected CD4 T cells. Comment on this clone: Its target is unknown.

Germline CDR1 reads SEHNR; CDR2 reads FQNEAQ (reference sequence). V shed 0 bases and J 1 base; nucleotides not matched to a gene: 1. The CDR3 has 15 amino acids. An overlapping HIV-1 Gag peptide pool stimulated these cells at about 0.94 ug/peptide/mL. CD40L/CD69 double-negative CD45RO-high memory CD4+ T cells were collected. This was the immunoSEQ version 4 assay in survey mode. Only in-frame clones appear in the TCRdb table, and some are missing; sequencing was by immunoSEQ multiplex PCR. The table includes roughly 32,000 clones, 65% to 90% detected once. The clonotype was recovered from an adult woman with HIV who was CMV-seropositive. This chain joins TRBV7-9 and TRBJ1-1; 8 nucleotides agree with TRBD1. The sample consisted of CD4+ T cells sorted from PBMCs after roughly 18-hour stimulation, taken from a patient who received antiretroviral therapy. Here the CDR3 DNA reads TGTGCCAGCAGCTTAGCAGACAGGGGGAACACTGAAGCTTTCTTT. Amino acids: CASSLADRGNTEAFF.